This TCR beta chain was sequenced during a study of blood T cell repertoires in COVID-19. Looking at the study overall: Some COVID-19 samples were acute and others convalescent; all came from the United States, Italy and Spain. Sources were T cells, B-cell-depleted T cells, or PBMCs; the material itself was cDNA or gDNA.

Germline CDR1 and CDR2: MDHEN and SYDVKM. CDR3 length equals 14 residues. V dropped 4 bases and J dropped 6 bases, with 15 bases sitting between them. Per the original methods: Using reference gene primer amplification, nucleated cell counts were estimated. Clones were sequenced by immunoSEQ multiplex PCR, and TCRdb holds only the in-frame ones, with some missing. Clone size and the V and J calls come from that table; the DNA yielded D and trimming. The sample comprises about 80,000 clones, around 77% of which are singletons, and around a sixth rests with the top ten. Source material: peripheral blood. This TCR derives from a man aged 70-80 years with active or convalescent COVID-19. The J gene is TRBJ1-2, the V gene TRBV28; no clear D gene. CDR3 in amino acids: CASSSVDQTHGYTF. In nucleotides, the CDR3 is TGTGCCAGCAGTTCGGTAGATCAAACTCATGGCTACACCTTC.